The clone carrying this TCR beta chain was counted a few times. The source of the sample is a study of blood T cell repertoires in COVID-19. V was cut by 1 base and J by 4 bases, with 8 bases left in between. The CDR3 sequence is 13 residues long. Germline CDR1 is SGHTA and CDR2 is FQGNSA. As handled by the study authors: Amplified reference gene primers provided the basis for estimating nucleated cell counts. Profiled with immunoSEQ multiplex PCR; TCRdb holds only in-frame clones, not every one. The D gene and trimming were derived from the DNA, and the V and J assignments and clone size from that table. The sample lists 340,000 or so clones, more than 70% occurring once.

Sample: peripheral blood. This clonotype was obtained from a man aged 25-45 years with active or convalescent COVID-19. The chain employs TRBV7-2 and TRBJ2-7; D gene ambiguous. The CDR3 coding sequence is TGTGCCAGCAGCTTAGGTTCCGGGTACGAGCAGTACTTC. Translated: CASSLGSGYEQYF. Looking up the rest from reference TRBV7-2 and TRBJ2-7 gives the full variable domain: GAGVSQSPSNKVTEKGKDVELRCDPISGHTALYWYRQSLGQGLEFLIYFQGNSAPDKSGLPSDRFSAERTGGSVSTLTIQRTQQEDSAVYLCASSLGSGYEQYFGPGTRLTVT.